This T cell receptor beta chain was observed in a study of blood T cell repertoires in COVID-19 (dated by TCRdb to 2019 to 2021). For the study in its entirety: Samples from collaborators originated in the United States, Italy and Spain and spanned both the acute and convalescent phases of COVID-19. The prospective study material was composed of cDNA or gDNA derived from T cells, B-cell-depleted T cells, or PBMCs. The dataset comprised deeply sampled blood TCRbeta repertoires from subjects exposed to, actively infected with, or recovered from COVID-19. The repertoires were made available in a free public database intended to serve as a resource for research on the immune response to SARS-CoV-2. The samples were drawn from the first 160 participants of the ongoing ImmuneRACE study and from over 950 subjects provided by 6 global collaborators. Nearly every sample came with metadata listing a de-identified subject ID, COVID-19 status, age in years and sex. Where HLA class I and class II types were available, the types were taken from metadata supplied by the sample provider, not from assay-based typing. What the research found in general, with its limitations: The quantity of clinical and demographic metadata differed by source and by participant and was supplied without curation.

At one collaborating source in Seattle, patients were enrolled during active infection and were followed longitudinally through the course of disease. Each collaborating institution followed its own protocols to collect whole blood in K2EDTA tubes. For TCRbeta analysis, collaborator samples were shipped as frozen whole blood, as isolated PBMCs, or as DNA extracted from either sample type. About this clone: This receptor's antigen is unknown. Qualities for individual bases were not recorded, and no much larger clone is one base off.

The immunoSEQ Assay, a bias-controlled multiplex PCR, was used to amplify TCRbeta CDR3 regions from genomic DNA. The original methods were these. The number of nucleated cells in each sample was estimated by amplification of reference gene primers within the assay. To quantify the absolute abundance of each unique TCRbeta CDR3 rearrangement, sequence reads were collapsed and filtered. Productive Simpson clonality was computed per sample as the square root of Simpson's diversity index over productive rearrangements. The clones in this table, taken by TCRdb from immuneACCESS, are in-frame only. Not every clone is retained; where verified, under half of the shortfall comes from an unresolved V gene, and the cause of the rest is unknown. That table supplies the V and J calls and clone size; D and trimming were determined from the DNA. Here the sample has around 260,000 clones; over 70% occur a single time. Roughly 10% of the sample is taken by the ten largest.

The TCR comes from a woman between 65 and 79 years old with COVID-19, enrolled during active disease. The source material was peripheral blood.

CDR3 reads: CASSQVRAGEAFF. The bases read TGTGCCAGCAGCCAGGTTCGAGCGGGGGAGGCTTTCTTT. The sequence links TRBV14 to TRBJ1-1, with TRBD1 tentatively as D gene (5 bases match). CDR3 length: 13 amino acids, cysteine to phenylalanine. The entry retains the CDR3 DNA only, 39 bases that are in frame from base 1. V is clipped by 3 bases and J by 11 bases, and the sequence between their germline boundaries is 16 bases long. Based on the germline V gene, the CDR1 and CDR2 sequences are SGHDN and FVKESK.